This T cell receptor (beta chain) derives from a study of blood T cell repertoires in COVID-19. Study as a whole: Italy, Spain and the United States were the sources of the convalescent and acute COVID-19 samples. PBMCs, B-cell-depleted T cells, or T cells provided the cDNA or gDNA that made up the material.

As processed by the authors: Amplification of reference gene primers was used by the study to estimate nucleated cell counts. TCRdb keeps only in-frame clones here, not all; method: immunoSEQ multiplex PCR. The V and J calls and clone size were taken over from that table, and D and trimming were inferred from the DNA. This table has over 250,000 clones, 80% to 90% appearing once. The CDR3 runs 14 residues. Trimming pared 4 bases from V and 6 bases from J, leaving 14 bases between. In germline, CDR1 is LNHDA, CDR2 SQIVND (reference sequence). Sample: peripheral blood. The TCR comes from a woman between 45 and 60 years old with acute or convalescent COVID-19. The rearrangement uses TRBV19 and TRBJ2-3; D may be TRBD2 (5 bases). The CDR3 protein is CASSSRSRTDTQYF. The CDR3 nucleotides read TGTGCCAGTAGTAGTAGGTCACGGACTGATACGCAGTATTTT.